Detailed here is one TCR beta chain. Its specificity is unknown. Since a much larger clone is just one base distant, this may be a read error. The conserved closing phenylalanine or tryptophan is absent in this CDR3, likely reflecting a read error. The TCR beta library used iRepertoire HTBI primers with Arm-PCR amplification of CDR3. TCRdb analysed the multiplex PCR reads with MiXCR anew, one entry per CDR3 protein. The table includes approximately 470,000 distinct CDR3 sequences, roughly 17% detected once. Time point given: newly diagnosed GD, antithyroid drugs for less than 3 months. Scientists built the TCR library using RNA that was extracted from PBMCs. These data are taken from a study of regulatory T cells in long-lasting Graves disease. General observations from the study: For persistent Graves' patients, TCR diversity was lower than for newly diagnosed ones.

The germline CDR1 and CDR2 sequences are SGHAT and FQNNGV. Trimming left V 5 bases short and J 5 bases short, with 18 bases between. The CDR3 length is 15 residues. A further study also used this sample, focusing on T cells in Graves' hyperthyroidism and ophthalmopathy. This second study says: Exclusion criteria comprised uncontrolled infection, other autoimmune disease, pregnancy or lactation.

The J gene is TRBJ2-5, the V gene TRBV11-2; possibly TRBD1 or TRBD2 for D (5 bases each). The clonotype comes from a man in his forties with Graves disease. The sample consisted of peripheral blood mononuclear cells (PBMCs), taken at new diagnosis, from a patient treated with antithyroid drugs. The CDR3 DNA sequence: TGTGCCAGCAGCCCCCGGGGCCAGCTCAGGGAGACCCAGTACCTC. It encodes CASSPRGQLRETQYL.